This T cell receptor beta chain is drawn from a study of CD4+ T cells in melanoma. Repertoires were generated with immunoSEQ multiplex PCR, while TCRdb's copy carries only in-frame clones and drops some. The repertoire includes some 15,000 clones, about three fifths of them detected once, and roughly 14% sits in the top ten. Overall study findings and caveats: CD8+ T cell, macrophage and B cell function reportedly correlated with neoantigen-specific CD4+ T cells.

Deletions cut 5 bases from V and 7 bases from J, with 19 bases between. Per germline, CDR1 SGHRS and CDR2 YFSETQ. This CDR3 contains 15 residues. A single count supports this clone. Its matching antigen is unknown. The specimen was cells from a culture (not recorded whether cultured in vitro). V and J are TRBV5-1 and TRBJ2-1; D perhaps matches TRBD2 (6 bases). The TCR sequence derives from a human donor with melanoma. Here the CDR3 DNA reads TGCGCCAGCAGGGGAGGACCCACGATAGAGAATGAGCAGTTCTTC. Amino acid sequence: CASRGGPTIENEQFF. The variable domain in full, with the rest retrieved from reference TRBV5-1 and TRBJ2-1, is KAGVTQTPRYLIKTRGQQVTLSCSPISGHRSVSWYQQTPGQGLQFLFEYFSETQRNKGNFPGRFSGRQFSNSRSEMNVSTLELGDSALYLCASRGGPTIENEQFFGPGTRLTVL.